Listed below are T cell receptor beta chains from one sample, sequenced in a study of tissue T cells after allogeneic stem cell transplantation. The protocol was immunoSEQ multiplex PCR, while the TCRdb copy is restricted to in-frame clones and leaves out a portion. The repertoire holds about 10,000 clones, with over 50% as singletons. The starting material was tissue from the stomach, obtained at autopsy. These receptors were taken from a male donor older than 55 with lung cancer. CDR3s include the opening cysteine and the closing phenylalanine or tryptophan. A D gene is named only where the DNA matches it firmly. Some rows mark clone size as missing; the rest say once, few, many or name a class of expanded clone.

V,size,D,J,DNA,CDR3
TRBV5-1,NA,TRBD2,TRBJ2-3,TGCGCCAGCAGCTTCGGGACTAGCGGTACCACAGATACGCAGTATTTT,CASSFGTSGTTDTQYF
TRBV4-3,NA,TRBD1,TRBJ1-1,TGCGCCAGCAGCCAAGGGACAGGCTTTGAAGCTTTCTTT,CASSQGTGFEAFF
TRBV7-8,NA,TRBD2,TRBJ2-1,TGTGCCAGCAGTTTAGCGGGAGGGTCCCACAATGAGCAGTTCTTC,CASSLAGGSHNEQFF
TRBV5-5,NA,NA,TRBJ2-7,TGTGCCAGCAGCGAACCGGGACGGATGTCCTACGAGCAGTACTTC,CASSEPGRMSYEQYF
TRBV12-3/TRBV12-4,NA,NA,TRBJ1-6,TGTGCCAGCGGGGCTCGGATTTCACCCCTCCACTTT,CASGARISPLHF
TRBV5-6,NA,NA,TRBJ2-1,TGTGCCAGCGGGAGCTCCAATGAGCAGTTCTTC,CASGSSNEQFF
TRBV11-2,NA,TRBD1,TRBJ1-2,TGTGCCAGCAGCTTTGACAGGGGGGAAGTCTATGGCTACACCTTC,CASSFDRGEVYGYTF
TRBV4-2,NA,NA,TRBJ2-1,TGTGCCAGCAGCCAAGATGGGACTGTCAATGAGCAGTTCTTC,CASSQDGTVNEQFF
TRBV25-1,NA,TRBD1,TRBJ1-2,TGTGCCAGCAGTGTACCGAGGACAGGGGGGGAGTATGGCTACACCTTC,CASSVPRTGGEYGYTF
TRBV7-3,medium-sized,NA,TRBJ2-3,TGTGCCAGCAGCTTACGGGAGAGGGATACGCAGTATTTT,CASSLRERDTQYF
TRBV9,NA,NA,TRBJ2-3,TGTGCCAGTCATCAAGGGGGATCTCGCACAGATACGCAGTATTTT,CASHQGGSRTDTQYF
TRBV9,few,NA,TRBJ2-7,TGTGCCAGCAGCGTAGGAGGGATATCCTACGAGCAGTACTTC,CASSVGGISYEQYF
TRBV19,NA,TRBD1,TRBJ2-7,TGTGCCAGTCGGACAGGGGGCACGGCGGAGCAGTACTTC,CASRTGGTAEQYF
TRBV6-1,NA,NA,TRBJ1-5,TGTGCCAGCAGTGAAAAGATAGCAGTCAACAAGCCCCAGCATTTT,CASSEKIAVNKPQHF
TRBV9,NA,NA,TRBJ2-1,TGTGCCAGCAGCGTAGGCCAAGGGGTGTACAATGAGCAGTTCTTC,CASSVGQGVYNEQFF
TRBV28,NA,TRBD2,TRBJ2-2,TGTGCCAGCAGGGAGCGGGAGGTTTACACCGGGGAGCTGTTTTTT,CASREREVYTGELFF
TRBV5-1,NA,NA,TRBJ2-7,TGCGCCAGCAGCATCTCAGAGGGCTCCTACGAGCAGTACTTC,CASSISEGSYEQYF
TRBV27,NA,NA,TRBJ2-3,TGTGCCAGCAGTTTCTCCGGGAGTGGGACAGATACGCAGTATTTT,CASSFSGSGTDTQYF
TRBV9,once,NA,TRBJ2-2,TGTGCCAGCAGCTCGACAGATGGGGCCAACACCGGGGAGCTGTTTTTT,CASSSTDGANTGELFF
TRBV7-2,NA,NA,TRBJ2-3,TGTGCCAGCAGCTCTTTGGGCCGCGAGGTGGATACGCAGTATTTT,CASSSLGREVDTQYF
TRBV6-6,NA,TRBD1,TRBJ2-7,TGTGCCAGCAGTTATGACAGGGGGCTCTACGAGCAGTACTTC,CASSYDRGLYEQYF
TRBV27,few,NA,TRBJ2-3,TGTGCCAGCAGTGCCTCTTCCGGTGGGGAAGCAGATACGCAGTATTTT,CASSASSGGEADTQYF
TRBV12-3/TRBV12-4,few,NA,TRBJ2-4,TGTGCCAGCGGGACGGGACGGGTAAACATTCAGTACTTC,CASGTGRVNIQYF
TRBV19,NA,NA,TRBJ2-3,TGTGCCAGTAGTATATCGGGGGCTAGCGTTGGGACAGATACGCAGTATTTT,CASSISGASVGTDTQYF
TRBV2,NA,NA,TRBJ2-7,TGTGCCAGCGGAGGACCGACACCTGTCGAGCAGTACTTC,CASGGPTPVEQYF
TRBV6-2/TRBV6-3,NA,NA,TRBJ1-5,TGTGCCAGCAGTTACATGGGGGCATATCAGCCCCAGCATTTT,CASSYMGAYQPQHF
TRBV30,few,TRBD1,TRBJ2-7,TGTGCCTGGAGTCCCCTGGGACAGGGGGCCTCCTACGAGCAGTACTTC,CAWSPLGQGASYEQYF
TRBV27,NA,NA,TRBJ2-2,TGTGCCAGCAGTACTAACAGCGGGGAGCTGTTTTTT,CASSTNSGELFF
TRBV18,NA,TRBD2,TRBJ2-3,TGTGCCAGCTCACCAGATCTAGCGGGGGGATCAGGTACGCAGTATTTT,CASSPDLAGGSGTQYF
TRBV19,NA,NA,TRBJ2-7,TGTGCCAGTAGTAGCCTGGCCTACGAGCAGTACTTC,CASSSLAYEQYF
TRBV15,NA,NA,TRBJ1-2,TGTGCCACCAGCAGAGAGGCCTCCTATGGCTACACCTTC,CATSREASYGYTF
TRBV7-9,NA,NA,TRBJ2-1,TGTGCCAGCACCGGGGGGCCGATCAATGAGCAGTTCTTC,CASTGGPINEQFF
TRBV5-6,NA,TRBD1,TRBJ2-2,TGTGCCAGCAGCTTTGGAGGGACAGGGGTCATCGGGGAGCTGTTTTTT,CASSFGGTGVIGELFF
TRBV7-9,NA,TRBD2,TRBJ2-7,TGTGCCAGCAGCCCTCTGGAACTAGCGAGCTACGAGCAGTACTTC,CASSPLELASYEQYF
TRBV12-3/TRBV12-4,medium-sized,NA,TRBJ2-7,TGTGCCAGCAGTTTAGGGGGTTTTTACGAGCAGTACTTC,CASSLGGFYEQYF
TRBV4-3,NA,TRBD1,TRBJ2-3,TGCGCCAGCAGCCAAGGCCCTGGACAGGGCATCGCAGATACGCAGTATTTT,CASSQGPGQGIADTQYF
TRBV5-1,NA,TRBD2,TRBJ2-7,TGCGCCAGCAGCCCCGGGACTAGTCCCTACGAGCAGTACTTC,CASSPGTSPYEQYF
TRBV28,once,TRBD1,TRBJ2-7,TGTGCCAGCAGTCTACCCCGTGGACAGGGGGCCCAGTACTTC,CASSLPRGQGAQYF
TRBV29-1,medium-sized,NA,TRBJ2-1,TGCAGCGTTGAAGTTAACGCCCTGATGCAGTTCTTC,CSVEVNALMQFF
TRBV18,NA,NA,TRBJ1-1,TGTGCCAGCTCACCAGCGACAGTAACTGAAGCTTTCTTT,CASSPATVTEAFF
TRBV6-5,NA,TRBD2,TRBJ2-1,TGTGCCAGCAGTTTCAAAACTAGCGGGGGGGCCCATGAGCAGTTCTTC,CASSFKTSGGAHEQFF
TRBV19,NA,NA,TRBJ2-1,TGTGCCACAGGCGGTCTTCATGAGCAGTTCTTC,CATGGLHEQFF
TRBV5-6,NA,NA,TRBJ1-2,TGTGCCAGCAGCTTGGGTAGACGCTGGAAAGCCTACACCTTC,CASSLGRRWKAYTF
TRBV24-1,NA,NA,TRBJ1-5,TGTGCCACCAGTGATTCGACCCCAGACATTCTCGGTCAGCCCCAGCATTTT,CATSDSTPDILGQPQHF
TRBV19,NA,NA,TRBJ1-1,TGTGCCAGTATGGGGGGGCGGATCACTGAAGCTTTCTTT,CASMGGRITEAFF
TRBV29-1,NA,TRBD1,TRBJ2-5,TGCAGCGTTCGGGACCGGGACAGCAAGTACCAAGAGACCCAGTACTTC,CSVRDRDSKYQETQYF
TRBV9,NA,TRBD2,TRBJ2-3,TGTGCCAGCAGCGTAGATCGGGCGGGGGGGTCGGATACGCAGTATTTT,CASSVDRAGGSDTQYF
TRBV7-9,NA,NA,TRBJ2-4,TGTGCCAGCAGCGTCAATGGGGCTAACATTCAGTACTTC,CASSVNGANIQYF
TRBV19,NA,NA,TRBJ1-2,TGTGCCAGCCAGGAGACAATTAACTATGGCTACACCTTC,CASQETINYGYTF
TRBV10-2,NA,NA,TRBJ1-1,TGCGCCAGCAGTTTGACGGGCGGCACTGAAGCTTTCTTT,CASSLTGGTEAFF
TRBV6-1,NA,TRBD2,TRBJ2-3,TGTGCCAGCAGTGAACGGGGGGGCAAAGATACGCAGTATTTT,CASSERGGKDTQYF